Shown below are 22 T cell receptor beta chains from a single sample sequenced in a study of T cells expressing NK-cell markers. From its re-call of the 5' RACE reads, TCRdb lists each CDR3 protein once, without DNA. The table lists about 550,000 distinct CDR3 sequences. Sequenced: blood T cells: a sorted CD56 or NKG2C T cell subset, CD4+ or CD8+ T cells, or bulk PBMC T cells (not recorded which). Receptors were obtained from a man aged 18 to 35 in good health.

The CDR3 sequence is CSARDPGTGVYEQYF. V and J are TRBV20-1 and TRBJ2-7; with no DNA, the TCRdb D assignment of TRBD1 cannot be verified. The germline gives CDR1 DFQATT, CDR2 SNEGSKA (reference sequence). The CDR3 covers 15 residues.

The chain links TRBV7-2 to TRBJ2-1; there is no DNA to check the TCRdb D call of TRBD1. CDR3 length: 12 residues. Germline CDR1 reads SGHTA; CDR2 reads FQGNSA. CDR3 loop: CASSFTGGEQFF.

This rearrangement joins TRBV20-1 to TRBJ1-5; the TCRdb call, TRBD1, lacks DNA for checking. Germline CDR1 reads DFQATT; CDR2 reads SNEGSKA (reference sequence). The CDR3 runs to 15 residues. The CDR3 loop reads CSALRGTQGNQPQHF.

This chain joins TRBV29-1 and TRBJ2-7. Germline V gives CDR1 SQVTM, CDR2 ANQGSEA. The CDR3 covers 12 residues. The CDR3 sequence: CSVEDQRGEQYF.

V usage is TRBV5-1 and J usage is TRBJ2-1; TCRdb selects TRBD1, and the lack of DNA leaves this call unchecked. The CDR3 sequence is 16 residues long. From germline, CDR1 is SGHRS and CDR2 YFSETQ. The CDR3 is CASSLAGGQGWGEQFF.

The rearrangement uses TRBV5-1 and TRBJ2-2; the TCRdb D gene call, TRBD1, has no DNA to confirm it. This CDR3 is built from 16 residues. Germline V lookup: CDR1 SGHRS, CDR2 YFSETQ. CDR3 region: CASSLESQGSTGELFF.

V gene TRBV5-1 combines with J gene TRBJ2-4; there is no DNA to check the TCRdb D call of TRBD2. Germline V gene lookup returns CDR1 SGHRS and CDR2 YFSETQ. The CDR3 runs 15 residues. The CDR3 spells CASSATSSLGNIQYF.

This chain joins TRBV11-2 and TRBJ2-1; as DNA is missing, the TRBD1 call by TCRdb cannot be tested. Germline V gene data show CDR1 as SGHAT and CDR2 as FQNNGV. The CDR3 sequence is 19 residues long. The CDR3 here is CASSSIGRGRLGPYNEQFF. Full variable domain (rest looked up from reference TRBV11-2 and TRBJ2-1): EAGVAQSPRYKIIEKRQSVAFWCNPISGHATLYWYQQILGQGPKLLIQFQNNGVVDDSQLPKDRFSAERLKGVDSTLKIQPAKLEDSAVYLCASSSIGRGRLGPYNEQFFGPGTRLTVL.

The J gene is TRBJ2-3, the V gene TRBV24-1; TCRdb reports TRBD2, a call that lacks DNA to check it against. The CDR3 is made up of 16 amino acids. Germline-derived CDR1 and CDR2 are KGHDR and SFDVKD. The chain's CDR3 is CATSDSSGSAADTQYF.

The rearrangement uses TRBV5-5 and TRBJ2-7; TCRdb lists TRBD1, though no DNA is available to test this call. The CDR3 totals 14 residues. Germline values: CDR1 SGHKS, CDR2 YYEKEE (reference sequence). CDR3 loop: CASSPGAFDDEQYF.

J is TRBJ2-1 and V is TRBV7-2; TCRdb names TRBD2, which stays unverified in the absence of DNA. Germline V gene lookup returns CDR1 SGHTA and CDR2 FQGNSA. The CDR3 extends over 16 amino acids. The chain's CDR3 is CASSSWTSGNHNEQFF.

V usage is TRBV21-1 and J usage is TRBJ1-3. TRBV21-1 is classified as a pseudogene. The CDR3 spans 15 residues. CDR3: CASSKGRAWGNTIYF.

The chain carries TRBV3-1 and TRBJ2-1. The CDR3 runs to 16 residues. Germline CDR1 LGHDT, CDR2 YNNKEL (reference sequence). CDR3 residues: CASSQDRPVFYNEQFF.

The rearrangement links TRBV5-1 to TRBJ2-1; the D call of TRBD2 rests on TCRdb alone, since no DNA is present to check it. Germline-derived CDR1 and CDR2 are SGHRS and YFSETQ. The CDR3 extends over 16 amino acids. CDR3 in amino acids: CASSPPTGRARNEQFF.

The chain has TRBV12-3 or TRBV12-4 and TRBJ1-3. The CDR3 is 16 amino acids. The CDR3 spells CASSLRARDSGNTIYF.

V gene TRBV6-5 combines with J gene TRBJ1-6; TCRdb returns TRBD1, unconfirmable since there is no DNA. Germline CDR1 MNHEY, CDR2 SVGAGI. This CDR3 region has 16 residues. CDR3 amino acids: CASSTRGSSYNSPLHF.

This rearrangement joins TRBV11-2 to TRBJ2-2. The CDR3 is made up of 15 amino acids. Looked up from germline, CDR1 is SGHAT and CDR2 is FQNNGV. The CDR3 loop is CASSLRRGFAGELFF.

This chain joins TRBV7-6 and TRBJ2-5; TCRdb reports TRBD2, a call that lacks DNA to check it against. The CDR3 runs to 14 residues. Per the germline V gene, CDR1 is SGHVS and CDR2 is FNYEAQ. The CDR3 sequence: CASSSTALQETQYF. Based on the CDR3 plus reference TRBV7-6 and TRBJ2-5, the full variable domain is GAGVSQSPRYKVTKRGQDVALRCDPISGHVSLYWYRQALGQGPEFLTYFNYEAQQDKSGLPNDRFSAERPEGSISTLTIQRTEQRDSAMYRCASSSTALQETQYFGPGTRLLVL.

The chain links TRBV18 to TRBJ1-2. CDR1 KGHSH and CDR2 LQKENI come from the germline V gene. CDR3 length equals 12 residues. The CDR3 region is CASSPREEWFTF.

This chain links TRBV20-1 with TRBJ1-2; the D call from TCRdb, TRBD1, cannot be confirmed without DNA. CDR1 is DFQATT, CDR2 SNEGSKA, per germline (reference sequence). This CDR3 has 14 residues. The CDR3 region is CSADTRGINYGYTF.

The chain couples TRBV6-1 to TRBJ1-2; TCRdb selects TRBD1, and the lack of DNA leaves this call unchecked. Germline V gene lookup returns CDR1 MNHNS and CDR2 SASEGT. This CDR3 spans 12 amino acids. CDR3 region: CASREGQSGYTF.

The rearrangement links TRBV29-1 to TRBJ2-1; TCRdb gives TRBD2 as the D gene, but with no DNA this cannot be confirmed. Germline V CDR1 and CDR2: SQVTM, ANQGSEA. There are 18 residues in the CDR3. CDR3 region: CSVEGGTSGSPMNNEQFF.